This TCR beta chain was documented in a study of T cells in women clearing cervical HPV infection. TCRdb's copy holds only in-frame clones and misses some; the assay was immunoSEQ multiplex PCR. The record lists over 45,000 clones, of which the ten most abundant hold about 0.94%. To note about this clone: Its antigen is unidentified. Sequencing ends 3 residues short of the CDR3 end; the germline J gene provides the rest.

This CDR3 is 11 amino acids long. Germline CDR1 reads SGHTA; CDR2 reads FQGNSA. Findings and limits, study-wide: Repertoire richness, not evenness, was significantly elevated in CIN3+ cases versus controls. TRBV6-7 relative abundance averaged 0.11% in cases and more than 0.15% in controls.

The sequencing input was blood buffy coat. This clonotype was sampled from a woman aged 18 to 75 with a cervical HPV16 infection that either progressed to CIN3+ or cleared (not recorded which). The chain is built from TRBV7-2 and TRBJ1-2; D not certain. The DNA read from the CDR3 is TGTGCCAGCAGCTTAAGCTACGAC. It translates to CASSLSYD. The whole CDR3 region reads CASSLSYDYTF.